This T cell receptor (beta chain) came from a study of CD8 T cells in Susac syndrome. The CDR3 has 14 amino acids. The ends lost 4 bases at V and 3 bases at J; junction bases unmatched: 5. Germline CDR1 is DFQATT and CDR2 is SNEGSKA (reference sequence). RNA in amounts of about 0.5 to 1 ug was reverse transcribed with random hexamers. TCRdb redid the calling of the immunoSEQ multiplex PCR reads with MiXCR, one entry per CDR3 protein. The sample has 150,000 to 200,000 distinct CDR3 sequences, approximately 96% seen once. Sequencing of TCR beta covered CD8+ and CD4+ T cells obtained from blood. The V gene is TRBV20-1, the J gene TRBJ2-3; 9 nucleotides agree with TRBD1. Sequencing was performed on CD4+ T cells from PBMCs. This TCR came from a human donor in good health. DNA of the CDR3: TGCAGTGCTACGAGACAGGGGGTGACAGATACGCAGTATTTT. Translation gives CSATRQGVTDTQYF.